This passage covers 2 T cell receptor beta chains from one sample sequenced in a study of identical twins. TCRdb re-called the 5' RACE reads through MiXCR, storing one row per CDR3 protein. The table has 450,000 or so distinct CDR3 sequences, approximately 24% seen once. The same sample was also used in a study of T cells expressing NK-cell markers.

The sequencing input was CD4+ T cells sorted from blood. The receptors shown here come from a young woman in good health.

This clonotype was counted only a few times. The chain couples TRBV5-1 to TRBJ2-1, with 11 bases aligning to TRBD2. V was pared by 4 bases and J by 0 bases, with 15 bases of the junction left unmatched. Per germline, CDR1 SGHRS and CDR2 YFSETQ. CDR3 length: 20 amino acids. This chain's CDR3 is CASSQGYGTSGGGSYNEQFF. The CDR3, as DNA: TGCGCCAGCAGCCAAGGATACGGGACTAGCGGAGGGGGCTCCTACAATGAGCAGTTCTTC.

In this sample, this clonotype turned up a few times. The V call is TRBV7-7, the J call TRBJ2-2; D unclear. Per the germline V gene, CDR1 is SSHAT and CDR2 is FNYEAQ (reference sequence). The CDR3 is made up of 15 amino acids. Between the trimmed V and J ends, which lost 5 bases and 7 bases, there was a span of 17 bases. CDR3 sequence (DNA): TGTGCCAGCAGCCTCTCCCGCACCAGTAGCGGGGAGCTGTTTTTT. It codes for CASSLSRTSSGELFF.